This is a list of T cell receptor beta chains from one sample in a study of early T cells in non-severe SARS-CoV-2 infection. MiXCR, run by TCRdb on the 5' RACE reads, gives a single entry per CDR3 protein. The sample lists tens of thousands of distinct CDR3 sequences; 13% were seen once. The sample comprised whole blood. All receptors come from an adult who was a healthcare worker with PCR-confirmed SARS-CoV-2 infection or an uninfected control (not recorded which). The CDR3 runs from the conserved cysteine through the conserved F or W. Fields, in order: D gene, V gene, clone size, J gene, CDR3 protein, CDR3 DNA. A D gene is named only where the DNA matches it firmly. The listing skips clone size in some rows; elsewhere it reads once, few, many or a size class.

d_call: .; v_call: TRBV27; clone_size: few; j_call: TRBJ2-3; cdr3_aa: CASKTGTRTDTQYF; cdr3_nt: TGTGCCAGCAAAACCGGGACCCGCACAGATACGCAGTATTTT
d_call: TRBD1; v_call: TRBV7-9; clone_size: few; j_call: TRBJ2-5; cdr3_aa: CASSSDRGRETQYF; cdr3_nt: TGTGCCAGCAGTTCCGACAGGGGCCGAGAGACCCAGTACTTC
d_call: .; v_call: TRBV9; clone_size: few; j_call: TRBJ1-4; cdr3_aa: CASSEQGPNEKLFF; cdr3_nt: TGTGCCAGCAGCGAGCAGGGTCCTAATGAAAAACTGTTTTTT
d_call: TRBD1; v_call: TRBV29-1; clone_size: few; j_call: TRBJ2-7; cdr3_aa: CSGGQGLGEQYF; cdr3_nt: TGCAGCGGAGGACAGGGATTAGGAGAGCAGTACTTC
d_call: .; v_call: TRBV29-1; clone_size: few; j_call: TRBJ2-7; cdr3_aa: CSVYVARPGDEQYF; cdr3_nt: TGCAGCGTTTACGTGGCTAGGCCTGGGGACGAGCAGTACTTC
d_call: .; v_call: TRBV28; clone_size: .; j_call: TRBJ1-1; cdr3_aa: CASSSLGDMEAFF; cdr3_nt: TGTGCCAGCAGTTCCTTGGGGGACATGGAAGCTTTCTTT
d_call: TRBD1; v_call: TRBV24-1; clone_size: few; j_call: TRBJ1-1; cdr3_aa: CATQPGQENTEAFF; cdr3_nt: TGTGCCACCCAACCGGGACAGGAAAACACTGAAGCTTTCTTT
d_call: .; v_call: TRBV7-2; clone_size: many; j_call: TRBJ2-5; cdr3_aa: CASSSLASQTQYF; cdr3_nt: TGTGCCAGCAGCTCTCTAGCGTCCCAGACCCAGTACTTC
d_call: .; v_call: TRBV29-1; clone_size: many; j_call: TRBJ2-1; cdr3_aa: CSVVGDVRSYNEQFF; cdr3_nt: TGCAGCGTTGTGGGGGACGTTCGCTCCTACAATGAGCAGTTCTTC
d_call: .; v_call: TRBV28; clone_size: few; j_call: TRBJ2-2; cdr3_aa: CASRIGGANTGELFF; cdr3_nt: TGTGCCAGCAGAATAGGAGGGGCGAACACCGGGGAGCTGTTTTTT
d_call: TRBD2; v_call: TRBV12-3/TRBV12-4; clone_size: few; j_call: TRBJ2-3; cdr3_aa: CASSARTSGRDDTQYF; cdr3_nt: TGTGCCAGCAGTGCCAGGACTAGCGGGAGGGACGATACGCAGTATTTT
d_call: .; v_call: TRBV5-1; clone_size: few; j_call: TRBJ1-1; cdr3_aa: CASMSAGTEAFF; cdr3_nt: TGCGCCAGCATGAGCGCCGGGACTGAAGCTTTCTTT
d_call: .; v_call: TRBV3-1; clone_size: once; j_call: TRBJ1-2; cdr3_aa: CASSQVAGYYGYTF; cdr3_nt: TGTGCCAGCAGCCAAGTGGCAGGCTACTATGGCTACACCTTC
d_call: .; v_call: TRBV4-3; clone_size: many; j_call: TRBJ2-2; cdr3_aa: CASSQVPNGVPGELFF; cdr3_nt: TGCGCCAGCAGCCAAGTCCCTAACGGGGTCCCCGGGGAGCTGTTTTTT
d_call: .; v_call: TRBV12-3/TRBV12-4; clone_size: few; j_call: TRBJ1-2; cdr3_aa: CASSASTF; cdr3_nt: TGTGCCAGCAGTGCCTCCACCTTC
d_call: .; v_call: TRBV5-4; clone_size: few; j_call: TRBJ2-1; cdr3_aa: CASSLGGPYNEQFF; cdr3_nt: TGTGCCAGCAGCTTAGGAGGGCCCTACAATGAGCAGTTCTTC
d_call: TRBD1; v_call: TRBV11-1; clone_size: many; j_call: TRBJ1-1; cdr3_aa: CASSFRQGTEAFF; cdr3_nt: TGTGCCAGCAGCTTCCGACAGGGCACTGAAGCTTTCTTT
d_call: .; v_call: TRBV29-1; clone_size: .; j_call: TRBJ1-1; cdr3_aa: CSVVTNTEAFF; cdr3_nt: TGCAGCGTTGTAACGAACACTGAAGCTTTCTTT
d_call: .; v_call: TRBV10-1; clone_size: many; j_call: TRBJ1-4; cdr3_aa: CASSESTRSEKLFF; cdr3_nt: TGCGCCAGCAGTGAGTCGACCAGGTCTGAAAAACTGTTTTTT
d_call: .; v_call: TRBV18; clone_size: few; j_call: TRBJ2-4; cdr3_aa: CASSPPKQAPAENIQYF; cdr3_nt: TGTGCCAGCTCACCACCGAAACAGGCCCCGGCGGAAAACATTCAGTACTTC
d_call: TRBD2; v_call: TRBV5-1; clone_size: many; j_call: TRBJ2-1; cdr3_aa: CASTREGLAGVSGEQFF; cdr3_nt: TGCGCCAGCACCCGGGAGGGACTAGCGGGAGTATCAGGTGAGCAGTTCTTC
d_call: .; v_call: TRBV27; clone_size: .; j_call: TRBJ1-1; cdr3_aa: CASSLQPNTEAFF; cdr3_nt: TGTGCCAGCAGTTTACAGCCGAACACTGAAGCTTTCTTT
d_call: TRBD1; v_call: TRBV7-8; clone_size: many; j_call: TRBJ2-4; cdr3_aa: CASSFDRGNIQYF; cdr3_nt: TGTGCCAGCAGCTTCGACAGGGGTAACATTCAGTACTTC
d_call: TRBD2; v_call: TRBV11-2; clone_size: .; j_call: TRBJ2-4; cdr3_aa: CASSLWKGGPKNIQYF; cdr3_nt: TGTGCCAGCAGCTTGTGGAAGGGAGGGCCCAAAAACATTCAGTACTTC
d_call: TRBD2; v_call: TRBV7-8; clone_size: few; j_call: TRBJ2-7; cdr3_aa: CASSSTTSGSPGEQYF; cdr3_nt: TGTGCCAGCAGCTCGACGACTAGCGGGAGCCCGGGGGAGCAGTACTTC
d_call: TRBD1; v_call: TRBV6-5; clone_size: many; j_call: TRBJ1-6; cdr3_aa: CASSNERQGSPLHF; cdr3_nt: TGTGCCAGCAGTAACGAACGACAGGGTTCACCCCTCCACTTT